This TCR beta chain was captured by sequencing in a study of early stage breast cancer tumors. Assay used: immunoSEQ multiplex PCR; TCRdb lists only in-frame clones, some missing. The table lists about 53,000 clones, under 95% of them singletons. For this clone: Antigen unknown.

Study-wide points: Enriched TCRB sequences shared across patients were mostly commonly generated sequences.

The CDR3 covers 14 residues. The germline CDR1 and CDR2 sequences are SNHLY and FYNNEI. Trimming left V 3 bases short and J 3 bases short, with 8 bases between. This sequence originates from a person between 65 and 79 years old with breast cancer. V and J are TRBV2 and TRBJ1-4, with D possibly TRBD1 on 5 matching bases. Sequenced input: blood. The DNA for the CDR3 is TGTGCCAGCAGTGATGGCAGGGCTAATGAAAAACTGTTTTTT. It translates to CASSDGRANEKLFF. Full variable domain (rest looked up from reference TRBV2 and TRBJ1-4): EPEVTQTPSHQVTQMGQEVILRCVPISNHLYFYWYRQILGQKVEFLVSFYNNEISEKSEIFDDQFSVERPDGSNFTLKIRSTKLEDSAMYFCASSDGRANEKLFFGSGTQLSVL.